The clone carrying this T cell receptor (beta chain) is medium-sized by share. The antigen is undetermined. Described time point: sample taken at primary tumor resection. Sequencing was performed on whole RNA extracted from tumor and nontumor lung tissue, or from frozen PBMC, and the material was left unsorted. The source of the sample is a study of spatial heterogeneity in lung cancer. Overall study results and limits: Whereas they appeared in blood less at follow-up, ubiquitous expanded tumor TCRs appeared there more at resection.

V lost 5 bases to trimming and J lost 3 bases, with 13 bases between them. CDR1 and CDR2 from the germline V gene are MDHEN and SYDVKM. The CDR3 runs 14 residues. Every TCR cDNA molecule bore its own unique molecular identifier. TCRdb re-derived calls from the 5' RACE reads in MiXCR, one entry per CDR3 protein. The sample lists approximately 5,000 distinct CDR3 sequences; 28% were seen once. Here the sequenced sample was PBMCs, taken at surgery. The chain employs TRBV28 and TRBJ1-2; D gene uncertain. This clonotype originated in a male donor with early-stage non-small cell lung cancer. CDR3 sequence: CASSIPGSHYGYTF. CDR3 bases: TGTGCCAGCAGTATCCCTGGCTCTCACTATGGCTACACCTTC.